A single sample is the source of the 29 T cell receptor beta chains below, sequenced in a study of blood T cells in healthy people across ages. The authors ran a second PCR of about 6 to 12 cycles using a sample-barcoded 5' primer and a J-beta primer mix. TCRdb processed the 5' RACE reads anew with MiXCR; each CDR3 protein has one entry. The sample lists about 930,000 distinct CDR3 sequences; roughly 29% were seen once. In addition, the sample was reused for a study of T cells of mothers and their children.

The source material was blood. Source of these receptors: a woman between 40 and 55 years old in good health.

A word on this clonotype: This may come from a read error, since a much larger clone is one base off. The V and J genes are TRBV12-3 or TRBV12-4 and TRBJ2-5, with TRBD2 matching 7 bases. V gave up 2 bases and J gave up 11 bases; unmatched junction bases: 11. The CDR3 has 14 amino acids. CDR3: CASSLLGGYNEQYF. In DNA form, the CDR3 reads TGTGCCAGCAGTTTACTCGGGGGGTACAATGAGCAGTACTTC.

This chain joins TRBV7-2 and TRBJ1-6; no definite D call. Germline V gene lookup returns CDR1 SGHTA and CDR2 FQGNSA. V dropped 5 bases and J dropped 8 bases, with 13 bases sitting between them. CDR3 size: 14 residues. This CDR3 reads CASSRGDGDSPLHF. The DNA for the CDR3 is TGTGCCAGCAGCCGGGGAGATGGGGATTCACCCCTCCACTTT.

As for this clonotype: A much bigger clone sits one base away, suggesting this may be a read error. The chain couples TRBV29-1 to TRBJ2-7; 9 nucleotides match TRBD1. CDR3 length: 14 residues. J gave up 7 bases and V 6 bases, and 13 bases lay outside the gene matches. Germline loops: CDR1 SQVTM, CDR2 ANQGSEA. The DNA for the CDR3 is TGCAGCGTGGCTACAGGGGGCGAAACGGGTGAGCAGTACTTC. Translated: CSVATGGETGEQYF.

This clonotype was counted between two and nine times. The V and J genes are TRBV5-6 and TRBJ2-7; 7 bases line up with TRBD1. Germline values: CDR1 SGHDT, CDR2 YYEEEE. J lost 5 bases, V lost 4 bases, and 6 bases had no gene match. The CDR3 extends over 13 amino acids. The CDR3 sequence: CASSPRDRDEQYF. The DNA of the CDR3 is TGTGCCAGCAGCCCCCGGGACAGAGACGAGCAGTACTTC.

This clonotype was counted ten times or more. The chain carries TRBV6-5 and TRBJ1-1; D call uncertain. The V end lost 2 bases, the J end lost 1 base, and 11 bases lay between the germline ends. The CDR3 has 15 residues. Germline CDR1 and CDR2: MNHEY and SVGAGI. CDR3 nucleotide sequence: TGTGCCAGCAGTTACCACGGTAGGGAGAACACTGAAGCTTTCTTT. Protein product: CASSYHGRENTEAFF.

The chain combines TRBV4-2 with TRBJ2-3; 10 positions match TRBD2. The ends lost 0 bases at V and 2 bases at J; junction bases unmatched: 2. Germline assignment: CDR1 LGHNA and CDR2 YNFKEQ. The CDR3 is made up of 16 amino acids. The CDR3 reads CASSQDSGGATDTQYF. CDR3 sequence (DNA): TGTGCCAGCAGCCAAGACAGCGGGGGGGCCACAGATACGCAGTATTTT.

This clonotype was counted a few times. DNA of the CDR3: TGTGCCAGCAGCCCACGTGGGCGCGCTCAGCCCCAGCATTTT. Residues: CASSPRGRAQPQHF. The rearrangement links TRBV3-1 to TRBJ1-5; D is uncertain. Trimming shortened V by 4 bases and J by 6 bases, and 13 bases separated the two germline ends. This CDR3 region has 14 residues. Germline V lookup: CDR1 LGHDT, CDR2 YNNKEL (reference sequence).

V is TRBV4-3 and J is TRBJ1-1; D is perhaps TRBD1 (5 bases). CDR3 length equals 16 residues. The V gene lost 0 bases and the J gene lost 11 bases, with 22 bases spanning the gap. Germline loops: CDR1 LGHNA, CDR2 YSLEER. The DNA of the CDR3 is TGCGCCAGCAGCCAAGATTGGGGCGTGGAAGGGGTCGTTGCTTTCTTT. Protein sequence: CASSQDWGVEGVVAFF.

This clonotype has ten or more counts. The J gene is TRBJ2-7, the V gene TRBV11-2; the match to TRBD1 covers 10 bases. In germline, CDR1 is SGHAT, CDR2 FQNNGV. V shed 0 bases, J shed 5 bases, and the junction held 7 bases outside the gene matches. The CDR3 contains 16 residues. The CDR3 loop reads CASSLDPGQGVHEQYF. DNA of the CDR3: TGTGCCAGCAGCTTAGATCCCGGACAGGGGGTCCACGAGCAGTACTTC.

The CDR3 is CASSAGDLSATKNIQYF. CDR3 sequence (DNA): TGTGCCAGCAGCGCCGGAGACCTATCTGCAACCAAAAACATTCAGTACTTC. The genes are TRBV11-2 and TRBJ2-4; D is ambiguous. The germline CDR1 and CDR2 sequences are SGHAT and FQNNGV. Trimming cost V 5 bases and J 2 bases, with 19 bases left between them. CDR3 length equals 17 residues.

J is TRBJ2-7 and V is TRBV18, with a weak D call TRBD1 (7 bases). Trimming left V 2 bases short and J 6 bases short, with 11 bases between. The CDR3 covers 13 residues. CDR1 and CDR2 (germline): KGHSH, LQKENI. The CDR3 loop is CASSPTGEAEQYF. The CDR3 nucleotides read TGTGCCAGCTCACCAACAGGGGAGGCCGAGCAGTACTTC.

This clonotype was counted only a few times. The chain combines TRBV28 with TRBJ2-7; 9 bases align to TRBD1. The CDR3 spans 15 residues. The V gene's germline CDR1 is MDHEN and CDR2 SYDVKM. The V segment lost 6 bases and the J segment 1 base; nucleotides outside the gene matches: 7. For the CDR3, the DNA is TGTGCCAGCAGAAGGACCGGGACAGGGTCCTACGAGCAGTACTTC. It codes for CASRRTGTGSYEQYF.

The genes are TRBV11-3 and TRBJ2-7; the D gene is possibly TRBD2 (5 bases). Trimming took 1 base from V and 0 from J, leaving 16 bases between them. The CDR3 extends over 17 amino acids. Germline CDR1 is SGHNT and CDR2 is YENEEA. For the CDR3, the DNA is TGTGCCAGCAGCTTAGTCTTGGCTAGCCCCAGCTCCTACGAGCAGTACTTC. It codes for CASSLVLASPSSYEQYF.

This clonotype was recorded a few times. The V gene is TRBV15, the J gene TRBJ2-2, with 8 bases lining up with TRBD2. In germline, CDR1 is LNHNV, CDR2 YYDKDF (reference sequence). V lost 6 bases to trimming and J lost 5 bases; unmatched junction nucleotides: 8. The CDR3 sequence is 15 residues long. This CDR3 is CATSAGGSGTGELFF. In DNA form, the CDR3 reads TGTGCCACCAGTGCGGGGGGCTCGGGAACCGGGGAGCTGTTTTTT.

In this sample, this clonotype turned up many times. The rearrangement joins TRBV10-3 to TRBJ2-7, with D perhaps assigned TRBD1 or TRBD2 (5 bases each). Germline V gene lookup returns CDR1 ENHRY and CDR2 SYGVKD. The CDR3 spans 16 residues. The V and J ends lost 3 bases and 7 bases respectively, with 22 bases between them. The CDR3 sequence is CAISDPGTEAVGEQYF. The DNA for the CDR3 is TGTGCCATCAGTGACCCCGGGACGGAGGCTGTGGGGGAGCAGTACTTC.

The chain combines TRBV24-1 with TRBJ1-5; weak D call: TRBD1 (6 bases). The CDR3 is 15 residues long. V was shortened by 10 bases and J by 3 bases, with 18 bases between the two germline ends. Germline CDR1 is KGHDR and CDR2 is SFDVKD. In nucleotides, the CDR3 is TGTGCCACTGGAGAGAAAGGACAGAACAATCAGCCCCAGCATTTT. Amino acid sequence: CATGEKGQNNQPQHF.

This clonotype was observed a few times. This chain's CDR3 is CASSRTSGTSSYNEQFF. CDR3 sequence (DNA): TGTGCCAGCAGCAGGACTAGCGGGACAAGCTCCTACAATGAGCAGTTCTTC. This chain links TRBV9 with TRBJ2-1; 12 nucleotides align to TRBD2. Germline CDR1 reads SGDLS; CDR2 reads YYNGEE. The CDR3 totals 17 residues. The V and J ends lost 4 bases and 0 bases, in that order; junction bases with no gene match: 5.

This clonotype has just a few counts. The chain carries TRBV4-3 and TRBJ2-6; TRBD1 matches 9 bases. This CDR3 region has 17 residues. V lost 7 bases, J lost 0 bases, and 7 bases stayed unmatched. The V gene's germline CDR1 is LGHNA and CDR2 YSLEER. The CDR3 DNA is TGCGCCAGCACCGAGAGGACAGGGGACTCTGGGGCCAACGTCCTGACTTTC. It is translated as CASTERTGDSGANVLTF.

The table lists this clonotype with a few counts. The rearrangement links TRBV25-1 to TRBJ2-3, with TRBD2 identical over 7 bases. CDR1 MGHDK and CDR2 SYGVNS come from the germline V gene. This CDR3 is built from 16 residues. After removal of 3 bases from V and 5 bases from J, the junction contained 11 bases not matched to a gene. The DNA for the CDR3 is TGTGCCAGCAGTGACCTTGGGCGGGGGAAAGGAGATACGCAGTATTTT. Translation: CASSDLGRGKGDTQYF.

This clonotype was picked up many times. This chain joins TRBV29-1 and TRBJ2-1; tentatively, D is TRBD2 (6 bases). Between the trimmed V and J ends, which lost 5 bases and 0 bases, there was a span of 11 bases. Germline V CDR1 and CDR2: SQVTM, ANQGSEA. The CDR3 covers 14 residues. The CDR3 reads CSVRDLGSYNEQFF. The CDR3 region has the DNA TGCAGCGTTAGGGACTTGGGCTCCTACAATGAGCAGTTCTTC.

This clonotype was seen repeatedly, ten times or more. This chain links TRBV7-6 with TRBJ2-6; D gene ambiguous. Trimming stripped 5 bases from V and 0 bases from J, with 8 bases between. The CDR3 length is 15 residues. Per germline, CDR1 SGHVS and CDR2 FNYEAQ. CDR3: CASSRGPSGANVLTF. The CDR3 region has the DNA TGTGCCAGCAGCCGTGGGCCCTCTGGGGCCAACGTCCTGACTTTC.

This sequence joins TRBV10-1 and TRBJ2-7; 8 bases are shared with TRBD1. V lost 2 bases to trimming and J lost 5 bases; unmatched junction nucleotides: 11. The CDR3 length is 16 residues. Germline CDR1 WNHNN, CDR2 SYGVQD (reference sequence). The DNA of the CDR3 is TGCGCCAGCAGTGAGACAATCGACAGGGGTGTCCACGAGCAGTACTTC. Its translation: CASSETIDRGVHEQYF.

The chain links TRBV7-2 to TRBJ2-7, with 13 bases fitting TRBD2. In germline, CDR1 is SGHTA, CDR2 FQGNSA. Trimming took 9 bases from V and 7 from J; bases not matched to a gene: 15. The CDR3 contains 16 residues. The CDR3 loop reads CASRLAGGLTTGEQYF. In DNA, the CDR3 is TGTGCCAGTAGACTAGCGGGGGGCCTTACCACCGGGGAGCAGTACTTC.

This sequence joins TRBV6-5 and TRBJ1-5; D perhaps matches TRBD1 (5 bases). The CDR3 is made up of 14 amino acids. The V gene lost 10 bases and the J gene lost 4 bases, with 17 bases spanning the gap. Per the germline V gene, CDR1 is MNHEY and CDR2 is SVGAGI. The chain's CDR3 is CATPRSGNNQPQHF. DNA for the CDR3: TGTGCCACCCCAAGGTCAGGGAATAATCAGCCCCAGCATTTT.

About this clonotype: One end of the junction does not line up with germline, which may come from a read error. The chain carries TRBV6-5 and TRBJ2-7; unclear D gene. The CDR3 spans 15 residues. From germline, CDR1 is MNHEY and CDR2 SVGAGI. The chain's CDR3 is CTSSYSSSPSYEQYF. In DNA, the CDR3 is TGTACCAGCAGTTACTCCTCCAGCCCCTCCTACGAGCAGTACTTC.

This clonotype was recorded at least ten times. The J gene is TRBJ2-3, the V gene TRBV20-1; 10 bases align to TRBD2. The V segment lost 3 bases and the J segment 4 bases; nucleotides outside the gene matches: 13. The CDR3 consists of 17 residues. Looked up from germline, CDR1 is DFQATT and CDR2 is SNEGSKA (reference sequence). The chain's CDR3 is CSARPPKAGGQSDTQYF. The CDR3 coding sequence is TGCAGTGCTAGGCCCCCAAAAGCGGGGGGGCAATCAGATACGCAGTATTTT.

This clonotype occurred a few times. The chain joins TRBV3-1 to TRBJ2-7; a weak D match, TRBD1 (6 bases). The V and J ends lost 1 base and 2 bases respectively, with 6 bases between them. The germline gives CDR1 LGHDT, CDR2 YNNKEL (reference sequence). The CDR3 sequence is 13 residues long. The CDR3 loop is CASSQGDTYEQYF. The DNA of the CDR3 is TGTGCCAGCAGCCAAGGGGACACCTACGAGCAGTACTTC.

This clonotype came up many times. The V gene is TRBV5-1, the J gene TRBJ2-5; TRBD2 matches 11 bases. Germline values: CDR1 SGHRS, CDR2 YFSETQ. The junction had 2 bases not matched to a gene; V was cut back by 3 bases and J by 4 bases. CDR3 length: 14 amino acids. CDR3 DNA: TGCGCCAGCAGCTGGGGGACTAGCGGAGAGACCCAGTACTTC. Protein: CASSWGTSGETQYF.

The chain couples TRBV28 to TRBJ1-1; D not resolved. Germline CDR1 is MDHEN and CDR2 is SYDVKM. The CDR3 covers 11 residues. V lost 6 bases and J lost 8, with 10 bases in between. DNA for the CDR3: TGTGCCAGCAGCCTGGCAAGGGAAGCTTTCTTT. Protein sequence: CASSLAREAFF.